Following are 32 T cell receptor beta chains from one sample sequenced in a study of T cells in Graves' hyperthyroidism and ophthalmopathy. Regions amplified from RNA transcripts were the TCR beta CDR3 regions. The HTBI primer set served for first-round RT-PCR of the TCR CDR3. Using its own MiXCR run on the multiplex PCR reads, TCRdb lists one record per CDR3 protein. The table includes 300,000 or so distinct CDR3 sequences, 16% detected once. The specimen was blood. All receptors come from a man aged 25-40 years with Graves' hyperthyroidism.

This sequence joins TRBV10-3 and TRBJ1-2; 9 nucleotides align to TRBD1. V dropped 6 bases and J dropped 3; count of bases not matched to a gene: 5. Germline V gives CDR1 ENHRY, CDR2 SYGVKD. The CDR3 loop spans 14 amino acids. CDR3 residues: CAIRAGQGDYGYTF. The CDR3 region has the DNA TGTGCCATCAGAGCGGGACAGGGAGACTATGGCTACACCTTC.

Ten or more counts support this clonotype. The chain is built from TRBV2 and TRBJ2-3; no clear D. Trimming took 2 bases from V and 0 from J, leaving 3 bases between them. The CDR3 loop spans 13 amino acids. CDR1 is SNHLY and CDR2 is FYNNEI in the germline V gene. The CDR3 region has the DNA TGTGCCAGCAGTGAACAGAGCACAGATACGCAGTATTTT. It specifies CASSEQSTDTQYF.

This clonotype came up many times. The chain's CDR3 is CASSVGGGTWTQYF. In DNA form, the CDR3 reads TGTGCCAGCAGCGTAGGGGGCGGGACATGGACCCAGTACTTC. J is TRBJ2-5 and V is TRBV9; D is possibly TRBD1 or TRBD2 (6 bases each). Germline CDR1 reads SGDLS; CDR2 reads YYNGEE. The CDR3 loop spans 14 amino acids. Trimming took 0 bases from V and 7 from J, leaving 13 bases between them.

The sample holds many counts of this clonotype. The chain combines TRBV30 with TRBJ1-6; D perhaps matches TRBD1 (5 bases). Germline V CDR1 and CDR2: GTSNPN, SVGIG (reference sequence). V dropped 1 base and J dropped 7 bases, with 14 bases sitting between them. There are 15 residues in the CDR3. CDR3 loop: CAWSGSGRWNSPLHF. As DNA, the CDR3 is TGTGCCTGGAGTGGCTCAGGGCGTTGGAATTCACCCCTCCACTTT.

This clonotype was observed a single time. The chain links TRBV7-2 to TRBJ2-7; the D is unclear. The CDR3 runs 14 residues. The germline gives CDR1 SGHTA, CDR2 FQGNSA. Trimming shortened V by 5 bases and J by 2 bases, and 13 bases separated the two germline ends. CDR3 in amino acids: CASSPAATTYEQYF. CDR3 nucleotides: TGTGCCAGCAGCCCCGCGGCCACCACCTACGAGCAGTACTTC.

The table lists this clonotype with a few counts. The CDR3 spells CASRPGGGGAYGYTF. In DNA form, the CDR3 reads TGTGCCAGCAGACCAGGGGGGGGGGGGGCCTATGGCTACACCTTC. The chain has TRBV28 and TRBJ1-2; TRBD1 aligns across 7 bases. The CDR3 is 15 amino acids. Germline-derived CDR1 and CDR2 are MDHEN and SYDVKM. V lost 6 bases and J lost 4; bases outside the gene matches: 11.

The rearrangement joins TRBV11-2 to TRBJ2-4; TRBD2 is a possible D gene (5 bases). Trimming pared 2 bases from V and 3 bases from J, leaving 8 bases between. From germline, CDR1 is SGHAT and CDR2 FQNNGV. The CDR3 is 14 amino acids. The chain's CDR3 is CASSLRGGKNIQYF. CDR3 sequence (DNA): TGTGCCAGCAGCTTAAGAGGAGGCAAAAACATTCAGTACTTC.

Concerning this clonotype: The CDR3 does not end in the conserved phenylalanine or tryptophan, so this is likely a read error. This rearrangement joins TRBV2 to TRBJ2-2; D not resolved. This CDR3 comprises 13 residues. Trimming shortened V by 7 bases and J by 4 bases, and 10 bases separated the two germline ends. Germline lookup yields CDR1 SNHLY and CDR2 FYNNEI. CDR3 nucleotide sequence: TGTGCCAGCACCGCCGCACGCACCGGGGAGCTGTTTTCT. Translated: CASTAARTGELFS.

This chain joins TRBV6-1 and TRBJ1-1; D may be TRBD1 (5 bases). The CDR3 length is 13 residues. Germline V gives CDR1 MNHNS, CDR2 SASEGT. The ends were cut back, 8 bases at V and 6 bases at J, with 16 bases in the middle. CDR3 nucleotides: TGTGCCAGCCGCGCGGGTGGGGCGGCTGAAGCTTTCTTT. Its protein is CASRAGGAAEAFF.

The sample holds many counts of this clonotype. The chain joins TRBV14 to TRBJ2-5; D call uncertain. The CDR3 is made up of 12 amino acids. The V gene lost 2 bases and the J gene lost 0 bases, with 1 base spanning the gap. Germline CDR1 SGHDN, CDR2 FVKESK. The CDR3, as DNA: TGTGCCAGCAGCCAACACCAAGAGACCCAGTACTTC. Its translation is CASSQHQETQYF. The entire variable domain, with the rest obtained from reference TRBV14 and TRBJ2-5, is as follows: EAGVTQFPSHSVIEKGQTVTLRCDPISGHDNLYWYRRVMGKEIKFLLHFVKESKQDESGMPNNRFLAERTGGTYSTLKVQPAELEDSGVYFCASSQHQETQYFGPGTRLLVL.

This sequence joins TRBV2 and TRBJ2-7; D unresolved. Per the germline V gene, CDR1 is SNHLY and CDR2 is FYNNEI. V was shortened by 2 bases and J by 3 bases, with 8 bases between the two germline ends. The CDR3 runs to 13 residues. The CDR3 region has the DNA TGTGCCAGCAGTGAAAAGCCAGGCTACGAGCAGTACTTC. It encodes CASSEKPGYEQYF.

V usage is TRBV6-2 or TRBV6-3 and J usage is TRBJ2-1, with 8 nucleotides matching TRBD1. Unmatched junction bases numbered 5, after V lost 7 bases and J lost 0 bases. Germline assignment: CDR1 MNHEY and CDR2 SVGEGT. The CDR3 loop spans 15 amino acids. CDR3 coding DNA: TGTGCCAGCATCGAAACAGGGGGCTCCTACAATGAGCAGTTCTTC. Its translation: CASIETGGSYNEQFF.

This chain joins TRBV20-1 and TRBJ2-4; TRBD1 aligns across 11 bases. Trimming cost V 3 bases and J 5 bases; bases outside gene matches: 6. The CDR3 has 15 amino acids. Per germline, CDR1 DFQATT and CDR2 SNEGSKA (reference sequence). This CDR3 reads CSARGTGGSQNIQYF. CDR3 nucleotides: TGCAGTGCTAGGGGGACAGGGGGGAGTCAAAACATTCAGTACTTC.

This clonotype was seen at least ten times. The CDR3 spells CASSLARILNTEAFF. The CDR3 nucleotides read TGTGCCAGCAGCTTAGCGCGAATCCTAAACACTGAAGCTTTCTTT. This chain joins TRBV7-8 and TRBJ1-1; D not certain. Trimming took off 0 bases at V and 2 bases at J, with 10 bases between the two ends. The CDR3 is 15 amino acids. Germline V gene data show CDR1 as SGHVS and CDR2 as FQNEAQ.

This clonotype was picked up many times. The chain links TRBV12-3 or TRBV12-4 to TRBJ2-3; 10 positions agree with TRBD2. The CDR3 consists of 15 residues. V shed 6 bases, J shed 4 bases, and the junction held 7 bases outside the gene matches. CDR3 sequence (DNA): TGTGCCAGCAGACCAAGCGGGAGGGAGCCAGATACGCAGTATTTT. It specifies CASRPSGREPDTQYF.

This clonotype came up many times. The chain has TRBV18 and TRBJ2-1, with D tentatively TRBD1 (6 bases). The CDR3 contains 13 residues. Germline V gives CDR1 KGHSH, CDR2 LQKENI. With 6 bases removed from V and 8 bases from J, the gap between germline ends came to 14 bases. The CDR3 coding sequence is TGTGCCAGCTCTCTCGGCCCAGGGGATGAGCAGTTCTTC. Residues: CASSLGPGDEQFF.

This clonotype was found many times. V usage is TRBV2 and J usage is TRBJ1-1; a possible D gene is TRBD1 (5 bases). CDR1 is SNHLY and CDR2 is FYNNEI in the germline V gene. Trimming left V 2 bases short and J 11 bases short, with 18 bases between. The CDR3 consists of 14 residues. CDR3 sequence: CASSESNIPEGAFF. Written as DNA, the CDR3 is TGTGCCAGCAGTGAATCGAACATCCCCGAGGGGGCTTTCTTT.

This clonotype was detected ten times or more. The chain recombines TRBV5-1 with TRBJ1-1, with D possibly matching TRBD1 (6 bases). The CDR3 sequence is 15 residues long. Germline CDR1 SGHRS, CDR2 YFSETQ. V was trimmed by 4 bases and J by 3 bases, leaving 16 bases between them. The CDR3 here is CASSPRRGSDTEAFF. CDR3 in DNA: TGCGCCAGCAGCCCTCGCAGGGGAAGTGACACTGAAGCTTTCTTT.

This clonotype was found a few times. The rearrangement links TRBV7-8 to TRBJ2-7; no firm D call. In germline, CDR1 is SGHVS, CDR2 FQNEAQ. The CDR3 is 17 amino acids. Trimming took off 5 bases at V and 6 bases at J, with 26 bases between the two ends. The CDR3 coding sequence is TGTGCCAGCAGCCCTGCTCTTGGGGTCTCGTCGGGTGGCGAGCAGTACTTC. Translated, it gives CASSPALGVSSGGEQYF. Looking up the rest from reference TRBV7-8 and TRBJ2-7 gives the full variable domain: GAGVSQSPRYKVAKRGQDVALRCDPISGHVSLFWYQQALGQGPEFLTYFQNEAQLDKSGLPSDRFFAERPEGSVSTLKIQRTQQEDSAVYLCASSPALGVSSGGEQYFGPGTRLTVT.

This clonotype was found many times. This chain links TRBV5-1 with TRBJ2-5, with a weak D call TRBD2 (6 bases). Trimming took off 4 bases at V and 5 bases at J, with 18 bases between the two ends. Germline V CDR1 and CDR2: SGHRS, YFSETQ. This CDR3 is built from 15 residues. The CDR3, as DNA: TGCGCCAGCAGCGCCGGTTCGGGAGTTGGCGAGACCCAGTACTTC. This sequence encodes CASSAGSGVGETQYF.

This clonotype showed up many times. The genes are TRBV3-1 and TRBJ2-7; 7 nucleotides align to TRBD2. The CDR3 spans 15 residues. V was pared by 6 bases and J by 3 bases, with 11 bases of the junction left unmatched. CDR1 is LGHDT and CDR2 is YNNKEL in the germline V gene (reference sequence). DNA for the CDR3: TGTGCCAGCAGGCACCAAGTTAGCGGGCTCTACGAGCAGTACTTC. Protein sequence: CASRHQVSGLYEQYF.

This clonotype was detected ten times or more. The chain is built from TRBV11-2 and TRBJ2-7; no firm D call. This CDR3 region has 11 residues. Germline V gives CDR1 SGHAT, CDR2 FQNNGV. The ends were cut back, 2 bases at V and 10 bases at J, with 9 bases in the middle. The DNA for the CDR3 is TGTGCCAGCAGCTTATTTAGTGAACAGTACTTC. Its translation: CASSLFSEQYF.

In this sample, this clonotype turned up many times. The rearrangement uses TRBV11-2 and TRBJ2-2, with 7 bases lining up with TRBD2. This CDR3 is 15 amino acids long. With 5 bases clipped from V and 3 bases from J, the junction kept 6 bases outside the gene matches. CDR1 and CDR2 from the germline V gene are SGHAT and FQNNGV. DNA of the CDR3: TGTGCCAGCAGCCCCGCTAGCGGATACACCGGGGAGCTGTTTTTT. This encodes CASSPASGYTGELFF.

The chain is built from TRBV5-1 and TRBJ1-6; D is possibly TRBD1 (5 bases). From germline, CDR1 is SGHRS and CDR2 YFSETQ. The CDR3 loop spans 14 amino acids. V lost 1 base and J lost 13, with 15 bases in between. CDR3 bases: TGCGCCAGCAGCTTGTATTACGGGGGAACGCCCCTCCACTTT. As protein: CASSLYYGGTPLHF.

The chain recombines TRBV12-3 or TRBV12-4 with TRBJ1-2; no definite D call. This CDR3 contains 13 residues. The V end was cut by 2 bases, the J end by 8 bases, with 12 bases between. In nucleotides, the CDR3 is TGTGCCAGCAGTTTATGGGGTTCGAGGGGCTACACCTTC. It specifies CASSLWGSRGYTF.

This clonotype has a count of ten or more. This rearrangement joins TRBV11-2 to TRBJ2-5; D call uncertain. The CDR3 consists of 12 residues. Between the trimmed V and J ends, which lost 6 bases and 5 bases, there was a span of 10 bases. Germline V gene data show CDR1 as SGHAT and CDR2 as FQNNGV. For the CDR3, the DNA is TGTGCCAGCAGTCCTACAAGGGAGACCCAGTACTTC. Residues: CASSPTRETQYF. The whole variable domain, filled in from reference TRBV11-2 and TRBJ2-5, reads EAGVAQSPRYKIIEKRQSVAFWCNPISGHATLYWYQQILGQGPKLLIQFQNNGVVDDSQLPKDRFSAERLKGVDSTLKIQPAKLEDSAVYLCASSPTRETQYFGPGTRLLVL.

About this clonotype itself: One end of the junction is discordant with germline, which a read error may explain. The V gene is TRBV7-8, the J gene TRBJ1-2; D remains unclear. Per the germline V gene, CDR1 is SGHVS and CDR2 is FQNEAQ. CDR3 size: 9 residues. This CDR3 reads CASSPIIPF. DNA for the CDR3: TGTGCCAGCAGCCCCATTATCCCCTTC.

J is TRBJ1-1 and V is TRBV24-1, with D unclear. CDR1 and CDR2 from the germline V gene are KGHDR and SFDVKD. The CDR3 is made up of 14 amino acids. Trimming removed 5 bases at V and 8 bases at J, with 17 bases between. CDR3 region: CATSGQDGGKEAFF. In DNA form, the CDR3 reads TGTGCCACCAGTGGGCAGGACGGAGGAAAGGAAGCTTTCTTT.

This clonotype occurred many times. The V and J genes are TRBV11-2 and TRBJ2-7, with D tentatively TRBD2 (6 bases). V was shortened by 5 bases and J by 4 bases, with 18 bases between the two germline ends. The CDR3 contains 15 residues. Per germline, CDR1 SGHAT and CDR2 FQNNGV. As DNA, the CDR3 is TGTGCCAGCAGCGACCGGGACTTAGGATCTTACGAGCAGTACTTC. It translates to CASSDRDLGSYEQYF.

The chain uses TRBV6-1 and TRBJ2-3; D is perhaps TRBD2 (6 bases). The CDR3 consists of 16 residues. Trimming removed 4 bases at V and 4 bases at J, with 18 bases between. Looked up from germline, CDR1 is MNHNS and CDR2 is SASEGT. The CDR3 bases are TGTGCCAGCAGTGCCCGACTAGTCGAGTCTCCAGATACGCAGTATTTT. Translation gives CASSARLVESPDTQYF.

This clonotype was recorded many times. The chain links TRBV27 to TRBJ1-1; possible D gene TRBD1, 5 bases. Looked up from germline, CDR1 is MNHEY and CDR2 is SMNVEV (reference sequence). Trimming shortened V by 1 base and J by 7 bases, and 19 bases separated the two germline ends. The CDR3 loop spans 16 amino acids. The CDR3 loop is CASSLFFSGPGGEAFF. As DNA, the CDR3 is TGTGCCAGCAGTTTATTCTTCTCGGGACCTGGGGGTGAAGCTTTCTTT.

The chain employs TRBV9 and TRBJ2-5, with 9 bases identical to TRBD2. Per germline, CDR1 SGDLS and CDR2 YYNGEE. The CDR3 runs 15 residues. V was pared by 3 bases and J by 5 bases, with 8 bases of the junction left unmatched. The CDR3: CASSAGGSGSETQYF. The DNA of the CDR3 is TGTGCCAGCAGCGCCGGAGGTAGCGGGAGTGAGACCCAGTACTTC.